The source of this T cell receptor (beta chain) is a study of response to subunit inactivated influenza vaccine. Study results and limitations: Authors proposed each seasonal influenza vaccination draws in few new T cells.

Each CDR3 protein is one row after TCRdb ran MiXCR on the RT-PCR reads. This table holds roughly 790,000 distinct CDR3 sequences, 21% found once. Comments on this clonotype: Its antigen is undetermined.

The CDR3 consists of 15 residues. Trimming took off 0 bases at V and 1 base at J, with 8 bases between the two ends. Looked up from germline, CDR1 is SGHRS and CDR2 is YFSETQ. Material: PBMCs from blood, obtained around 5 days after vaccination. The receptor's source is a man aged 50 to 59 who received an inactivated influenza vaccine. V is TRBV5-1 and J is TRBJ2-1; D unresolved. CDR3 sequence (DNA): TGCGCCAGCAGCTTGGAACCCGAATCCTACAATGAGCAGTTCTTC. It translates to CASSLEPESYNEQFF.